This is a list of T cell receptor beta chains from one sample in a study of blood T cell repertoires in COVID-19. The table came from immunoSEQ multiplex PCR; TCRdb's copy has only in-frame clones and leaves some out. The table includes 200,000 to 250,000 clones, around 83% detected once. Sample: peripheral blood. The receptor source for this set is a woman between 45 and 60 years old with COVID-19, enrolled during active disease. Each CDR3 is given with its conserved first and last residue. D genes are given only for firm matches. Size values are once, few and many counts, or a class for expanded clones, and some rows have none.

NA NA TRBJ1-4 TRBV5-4 TGTGCCAGCAGTCGGGGAGGGCGGACTAATGAAAAACTGTTTTTT CASSRGGRTNEKLFF
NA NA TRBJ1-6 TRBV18 TGTGCCAGCTCAAGAAAAGGGACAATGTATAATTCACCCCTCCACTTT CASSRKGTMYNSPLHF
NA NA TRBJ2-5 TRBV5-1 TGCGCCAGCAGCTTGGGGTCCCAAGGAGGAGAGACCCAGTACTTC CASSLGSQGGETQYF
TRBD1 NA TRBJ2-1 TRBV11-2 TGTGCCAGCAGCTCCGGACAGGTGAATGAGCAGTTCTTC CASSSGQVNEQFF
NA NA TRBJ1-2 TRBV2 TGTGCCAGCGGCAGAAACTATGGCTACACCTTC CASGRNYGYTF
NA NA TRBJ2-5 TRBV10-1 TGCGCCAGCAGTGCCGGTCGGGGAGAGACCCAGTACTTC CASSAGRGETQYF
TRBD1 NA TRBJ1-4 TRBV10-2 TGCGCCAGCACGCGGGAGGGACCAGGGGGCTTAAGTGAAAAACTGTTTTTT CASTREGPGGLSEKLFF
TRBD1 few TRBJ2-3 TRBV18 TGTGCCAGCTCAAAGGACAGGGGGATCGCAGATACGCAGTATTTT CASSKDRGIADTQYF
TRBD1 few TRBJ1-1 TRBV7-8 TGTGCCAGCAGCTCGGGACAGGGGATTATGAACACTGAAGCTTTCTTT CASSSGQGIMNTEAFF
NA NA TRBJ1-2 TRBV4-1 TGCGCCAGCAGGGGAGGACAAGGGACCGCCTATGGCTACACCTTC CASRGGQGTAYGYTF
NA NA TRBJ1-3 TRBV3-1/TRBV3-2 TGTGCCAGCAGCCAACAGGGGCGCAAGGGAAACACCATATATTTT CASSQQGRKGNTIYF
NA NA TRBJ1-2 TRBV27 TGTGCCAGCAGAGAGAGCGACAGGACGATCGGCTACACCTTC CASRESDRTIGYTF
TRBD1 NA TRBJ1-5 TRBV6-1 TGTGCCAGCAGTGATGGACAGGGATTAAATCAGCCCCAGCATTTT CASSDGQGLNQPQHF
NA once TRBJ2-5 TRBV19 TGTGCCAGTAGTATAGTGCCAGGGGCAGAGACCCAGTACTTC CASSIVPGAETQYF
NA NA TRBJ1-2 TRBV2 TGTGCCAGCAGTGAACGAAGAGGGGGATTTAACTATGGCTACACCTTC CASSERRGGFNYGYTF
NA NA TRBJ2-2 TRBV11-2 TGTGCCAGCAGCTTAGGCTCAGGGACCGGGGAGCTGTTTTTT CASSLGSGTGELFF
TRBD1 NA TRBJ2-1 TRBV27 TGTGCCAGCAGTTATCAGGGGGAGTACAATGAGCAGTTCTTC CASSYQGEYNEQFF
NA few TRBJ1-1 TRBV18 TGTGCCAGCTCACCACCGGGGGGGGGAAGAGGAGCTTTCTTT CASSPPGGGRGAFF
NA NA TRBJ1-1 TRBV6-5 TGTGCCAGCAGTTTCAGGAATGAAGCTTTCTTT CASSFRNEAFF
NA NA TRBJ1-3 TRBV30 TGTGCCTGGAGTGTCCCATCCGGAAACACCATATATTTT CAWSVPSGNTIYF
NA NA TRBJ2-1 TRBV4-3 TGCGCCAGCAGCCCTTCTCCCCAGGGTGGTGAGCAGTTCTTC CASSPSPQGGEQFF
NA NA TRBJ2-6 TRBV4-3 TGCGCCAGCAGCCCCGAGGTGGCTGGGGCCAACGTCCTGACTTTC CASSPEVAGANVLTF
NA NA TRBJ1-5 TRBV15 TGTGCCACCAGCTCTCAGAGCAATCAGCCCCAGCATTTT CATSSQSNQPQHF
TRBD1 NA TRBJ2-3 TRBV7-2 TGTGCCAGCAGCTTGAGGACAGGGGGCAGCACAGATACGCAGTATTTT CASSLRTGGSTDTQYF
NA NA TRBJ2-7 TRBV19 TGTGCCAGTAGTGGGGAGAGCGAGCAGTACTTC CASSGESEQYF
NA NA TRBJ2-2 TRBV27 TGTGCCAGCAGTTTAGGAGGGGGCGCGTACACCGGGGAGCTGTTTTTT CASSLGGGAYTGELFF
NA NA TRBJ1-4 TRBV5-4 TGTGCCACCGAACATAATGAAAAACTGTTTTTT CATEHNEKLFF
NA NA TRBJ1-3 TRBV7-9 TGTGCCAGCAGCTTATGGACAGAGTCTGGAAACACCATATATTTT CASSLWTESGNTIYF
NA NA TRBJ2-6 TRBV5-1 TGCGCCAGCAGCGAGGGTCAGGGGGCCAACGTCCTGACTTTC CASSEGQGANVLTF
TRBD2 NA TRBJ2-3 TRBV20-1 TGCAGTGCTAGTATACGGCGGGGGGAGACAGATACGCAGTATTTT CSASIRRGETDTQYF
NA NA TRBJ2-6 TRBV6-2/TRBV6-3 TGTGCCAGCAGTCTTTCTGGGGCCAACGTCCTGACTTTC CASSLSGANVLTF
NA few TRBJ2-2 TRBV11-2 TGTGCCAGCACCCGGGGAGTGGCAGGGAACACCGGGGAGCTGTTTTTT CASTRGVAGNTGELFF
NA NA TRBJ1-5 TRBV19 TGTGCCAGTACCCCGGTGGCGGGAAGCAATCAGCCCCAGCATTTT CASTPVAGSNQPQHF
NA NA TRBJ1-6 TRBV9 TGTGCCAGCAGCGTAGAAGGAAGGGGAAGGGGTTCACCCCTCCACTTT CASSVEGRGRGSPLHF
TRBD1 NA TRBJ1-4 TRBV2 TGTGCCAGCAGTTGGACAGGTCCGTGGGAAAAACTGTTTTTT CASSWTGPWEKLFF
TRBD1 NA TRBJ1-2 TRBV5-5 TGTGCCAGCAGCTTCACAGGGGACTATGGCTACACCTTC CASSFTGDYGYTF
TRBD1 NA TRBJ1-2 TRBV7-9 TGTGCCAGCAGCTTATTCGCAGGGGGCGATGGCTACACCTTC CASSLFAGGDGYTF
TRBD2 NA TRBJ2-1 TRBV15 TGTGCCACCAGCAGCCTAGCGGGACCGAACAATGAGCAGTTCTTC CATSSLAGPNNEQFF
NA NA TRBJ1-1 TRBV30 TGTGCCTGGAGTGTACGGAGACAGTCGAACACTGAAGCTTTCTTT CAWSVRRQSNTEAFF
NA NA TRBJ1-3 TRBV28 TGTGCCAGCAGCAGGGGACGGCGGGCGGCCTCTGGAAACACCATATATTTT CASSRGRRAASGNTIYF
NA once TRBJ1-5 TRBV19 TGTGCCAGTTCCAGGGGCCCTAGCAATCAGCCCCAGCATTTT CASSRGPSNQPQHF
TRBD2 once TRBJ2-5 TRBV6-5 TGTGCCAGCATTTATGGACTAGCGGGGGAGACCCAGTACTTC CASIYGLAGETQYF
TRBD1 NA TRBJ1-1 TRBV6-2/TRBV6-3 TGTGCCAGCAGTCAGAGTAGGGGGCTTGCTTTCTTT CASSQSRGLAFF
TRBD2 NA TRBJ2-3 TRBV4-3 TGCGCCAGCAGCCATCGACTAGCGGGGGGGGCCACAGATACGCAGTATTTT CASSHRLAGGATDTQYF
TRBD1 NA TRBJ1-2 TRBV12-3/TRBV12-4 TGTGCCAGCAACAACAGGGGGCAGAGTGGCTACACCTTC CASNNRGQSGYTF
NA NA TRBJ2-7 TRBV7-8 TGTGCCAGCGGGGGCGGCTACGAGCAGTACTTC CASGGGYEQYF
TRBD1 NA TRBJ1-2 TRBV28 TGTGCCAGCAGCCCAGGACAGGCAGGGAACTATGGCTACACCTTC CASSPGQAGNYGYTF
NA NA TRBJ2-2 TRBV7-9 TGTGCCAGCAGGACCTCAGACATCCCGTACACCGGGGAGCTGTTTTTT CASRTSDIPYTGELFF
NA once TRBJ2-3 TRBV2 TGTGCCAGCAGTGAAACTCTGCTCATGGATACGCAGTATTTT CASSETLLMDTQYF
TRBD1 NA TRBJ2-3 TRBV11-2 TGTGCCAGCAGCCGTACCCCGACAGGGACAACAGATACGCAGTATTTT CASSRTPTGTTDTQYF
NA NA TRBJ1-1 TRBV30 TGTGCCTGGAGGGCACGGAACACTGAAGCTTTCTTT CAWRARNTEAFF
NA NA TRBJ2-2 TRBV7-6 TGTGCCAGCAGCCACCTTTCGAGCACCGGGGAGCTGTTTTTT CASSHLSSTGELFF
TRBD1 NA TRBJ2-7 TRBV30 TGTGCCTGGAGTCACGGGACAGGGAAAGGGGAGCAGTACTTC CAWSHGTGKGEQYF